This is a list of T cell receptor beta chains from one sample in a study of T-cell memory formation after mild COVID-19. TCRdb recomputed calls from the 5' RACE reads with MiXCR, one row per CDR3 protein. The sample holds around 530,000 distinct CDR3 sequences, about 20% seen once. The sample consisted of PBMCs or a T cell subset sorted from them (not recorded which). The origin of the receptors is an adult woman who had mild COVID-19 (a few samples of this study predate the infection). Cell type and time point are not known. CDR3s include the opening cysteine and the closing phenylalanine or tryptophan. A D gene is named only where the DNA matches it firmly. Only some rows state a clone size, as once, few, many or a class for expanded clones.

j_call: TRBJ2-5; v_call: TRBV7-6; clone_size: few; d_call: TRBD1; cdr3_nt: TGTGCCAGCAGCGACACCTCCTCGCGACAGGGGTATTTTCCACAAGAGACCCAGTACTTC; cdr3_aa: CASSDTSSRQGYFPQETQYF
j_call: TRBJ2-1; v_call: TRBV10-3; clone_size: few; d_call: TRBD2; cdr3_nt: TGTGCCATCAGTTCGAGACTAGCGGGAGTTTCAAATGAGCAGTTCTTC; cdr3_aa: CAISSRLAGVSNEQFF
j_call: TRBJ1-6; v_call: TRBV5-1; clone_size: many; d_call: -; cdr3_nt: TGCGCCAGCAGCTCGGGACGAGATAATTCACCCCTCCACTTT; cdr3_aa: CASSSGRDNSPLHF
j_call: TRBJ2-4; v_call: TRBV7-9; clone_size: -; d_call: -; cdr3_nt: TGTGCCAGCAGCTTAGCGGGGAAAAACATTCAGTACTTC; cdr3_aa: CASSLAGKNIQYF
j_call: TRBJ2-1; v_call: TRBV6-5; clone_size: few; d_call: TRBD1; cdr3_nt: TGTGCCAGAGCATCCTCGGGACAGAACAAAAATGAGCAGTTCTTC; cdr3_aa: CARASSGQNKNEQFF
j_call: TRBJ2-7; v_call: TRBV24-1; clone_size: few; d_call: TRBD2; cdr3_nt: TGTGCCACCAGTGTCCCGCCTAGCGGGAGCGGGCAGTACTTC; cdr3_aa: CATSVPPSGSGQYF
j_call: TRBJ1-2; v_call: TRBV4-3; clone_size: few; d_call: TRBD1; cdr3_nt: TGCGCCAGCAGCCGAGAGGACAGGGGAGAAGGCTACACCTTC; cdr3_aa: CASSREDRGEGYTF
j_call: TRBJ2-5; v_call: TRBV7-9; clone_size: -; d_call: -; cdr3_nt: TGTGCCAGCAGCTTTGTACAGACGGACCAAGAGACCCAGTACTTC; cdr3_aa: CASSFVQTDQETQYF
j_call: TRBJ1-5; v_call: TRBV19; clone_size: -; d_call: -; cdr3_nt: TGTGCCACCCTAGAGGGGTACAGTAGCAATCAGCCCCAGCATTTT; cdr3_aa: CATLEGYSSNQPQHF
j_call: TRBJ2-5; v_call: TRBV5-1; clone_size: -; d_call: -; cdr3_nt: TGCGCCAGCAGCTTCGACTCCGCACAAGAGACCCAGTACTTC; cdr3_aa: CASSFDSAQETQYF
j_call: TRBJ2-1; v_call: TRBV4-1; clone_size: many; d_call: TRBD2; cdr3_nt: TGCGCCAGCAGCCACCCGACTAGCGGACTATACAATGAGCAGTTCTTC; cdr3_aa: CASSHPTSGLYNEQFF
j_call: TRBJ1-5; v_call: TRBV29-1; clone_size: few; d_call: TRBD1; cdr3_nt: TGCAGCGTTGGACAGGGGACGGGGAGCAATCAGCCCCAGCATTTT; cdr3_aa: CSVGQGTGSNQPQHF
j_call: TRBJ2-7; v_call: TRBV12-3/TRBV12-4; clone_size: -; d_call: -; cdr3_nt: TGTGCCAGCAGCCTGAGAGGGGGTAGGGCCTACGAGCAGTACTTC; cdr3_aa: CASSLRGGRAYEQYF
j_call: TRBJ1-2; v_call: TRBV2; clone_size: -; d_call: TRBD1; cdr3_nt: TGTGCCAGCAGTGAGGGCAGGGGGCTAGGTGGCTACACCTTC; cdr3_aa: CASSEGRGLGGYTF
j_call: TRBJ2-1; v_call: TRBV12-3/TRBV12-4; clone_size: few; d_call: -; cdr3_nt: TGTGCCAGCAGTCCCGGACACCCCAACGGCTACAATGAGCAGTTCTTC; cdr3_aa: CASSPGHPNGYNEQFF
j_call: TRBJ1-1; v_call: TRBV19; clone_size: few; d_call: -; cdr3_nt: TGTGCCAGTAGTAGAAATCGAGGGAATGAAGCTTTCTTT; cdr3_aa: CASSRNRGNEAFF
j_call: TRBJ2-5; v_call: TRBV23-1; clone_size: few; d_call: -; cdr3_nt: TGCGCCAGCAGGATATCAGTGAGGGAGACCCAGTACTTC; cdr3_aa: CASRISVRETQYF
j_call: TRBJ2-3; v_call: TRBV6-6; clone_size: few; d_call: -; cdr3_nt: TGTGCCAGCAGACAGGGCCGGACGGTTGATACGCAGTATTTT; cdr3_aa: CASRQGRTVDTQYF
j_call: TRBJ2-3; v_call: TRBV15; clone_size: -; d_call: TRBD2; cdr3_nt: TGTGCCACCAGCAGACCTAGCGGGAGAGGTGAGAACACAGATACGCAGTATTTT; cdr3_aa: CATSRPSGRGENTDTQYF
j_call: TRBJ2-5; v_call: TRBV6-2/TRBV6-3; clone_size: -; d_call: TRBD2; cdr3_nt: TGTGCCAGCAGTTACTCGATTGAAAAACTAGCGGGGAACCAAGAGACCCAGTACTTC; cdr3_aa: CASSYSIEKLAGNQETQYF
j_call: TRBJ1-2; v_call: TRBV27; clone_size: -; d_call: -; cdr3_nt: TGTGCCAGCAGCTTTAGAGCCAACTCGGACAGAAGGAACTATGGCTACACCTTC; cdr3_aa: CASSFRANSDRRNYGYTF
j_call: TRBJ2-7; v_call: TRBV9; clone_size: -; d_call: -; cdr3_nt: TGTGCCAGCAGCCCGTGGGACGCACCATCCTACGAGCAGTACTTC; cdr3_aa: CASSPWDAPSYEQYF
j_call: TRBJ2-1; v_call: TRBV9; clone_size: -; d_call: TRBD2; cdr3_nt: TGTGCCAGCAGCGTAGACGCGGGGGGGCCCTACAATGAGCAGTTCTTC; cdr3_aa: CASSVDAGGPYNEQFF
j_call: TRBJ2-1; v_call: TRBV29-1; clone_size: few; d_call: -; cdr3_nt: TGCAGCATCCTCGAGGGTCCCGTCTACAATGAGCAGTTCTTC; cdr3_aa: CSILEGPVYNEQFF